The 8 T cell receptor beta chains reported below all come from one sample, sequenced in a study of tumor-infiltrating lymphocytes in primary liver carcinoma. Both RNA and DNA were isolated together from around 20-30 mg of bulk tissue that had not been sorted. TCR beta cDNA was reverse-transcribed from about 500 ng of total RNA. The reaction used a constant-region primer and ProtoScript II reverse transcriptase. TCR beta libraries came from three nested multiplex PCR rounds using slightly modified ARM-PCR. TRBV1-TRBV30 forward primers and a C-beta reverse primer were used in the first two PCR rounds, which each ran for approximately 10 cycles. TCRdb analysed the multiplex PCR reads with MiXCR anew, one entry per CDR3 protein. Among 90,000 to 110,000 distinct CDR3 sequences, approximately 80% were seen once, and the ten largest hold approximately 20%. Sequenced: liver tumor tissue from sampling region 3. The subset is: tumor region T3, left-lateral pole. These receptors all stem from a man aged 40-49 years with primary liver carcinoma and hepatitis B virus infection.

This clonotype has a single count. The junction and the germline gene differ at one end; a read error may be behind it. The CDR3 sequence is CATQLPRTGTNILTF. The CDR3 DNA follows: TGTGCCACCCAGCTGCCGCGCACTGGGACCAACATCCTGACTTTC. The V and J genes are TRBV11-2 and TRBJ2-6, with D perhaps given as TRBD1 or TRBD2 (5 bases each). Germline V lookup: CDR1 SGHAT, CDR2 FQNNGV. The CDR3 has 15 residues.

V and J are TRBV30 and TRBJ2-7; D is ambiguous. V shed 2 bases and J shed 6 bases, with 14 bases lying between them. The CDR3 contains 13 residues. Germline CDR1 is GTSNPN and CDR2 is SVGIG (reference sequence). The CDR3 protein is CAWSYEPVFEQYF. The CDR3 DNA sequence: TGTGCCTGGAGTTACGAGCCCGTTTTCGAGCAGTACTTC.

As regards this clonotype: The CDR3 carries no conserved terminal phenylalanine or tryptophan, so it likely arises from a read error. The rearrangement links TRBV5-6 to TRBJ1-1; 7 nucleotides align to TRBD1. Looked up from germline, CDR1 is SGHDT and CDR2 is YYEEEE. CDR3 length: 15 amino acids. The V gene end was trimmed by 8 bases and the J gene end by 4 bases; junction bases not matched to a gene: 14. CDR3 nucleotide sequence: TGTGCCAGTAGCCCAGGGGGTAAAGTGAGCACTGAAGCTTTCTAT. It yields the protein CASSPGGKVSTEAFY.

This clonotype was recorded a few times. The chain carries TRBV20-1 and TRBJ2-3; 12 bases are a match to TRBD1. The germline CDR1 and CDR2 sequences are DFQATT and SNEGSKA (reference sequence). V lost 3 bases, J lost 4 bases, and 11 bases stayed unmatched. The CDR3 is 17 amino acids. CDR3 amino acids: CSASASGDRGRADTQYF. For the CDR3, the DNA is TGCAGTGCTAGTGCCTCCGGGGACAGGGGGCGTGCAGATACGCAGTATTTT.

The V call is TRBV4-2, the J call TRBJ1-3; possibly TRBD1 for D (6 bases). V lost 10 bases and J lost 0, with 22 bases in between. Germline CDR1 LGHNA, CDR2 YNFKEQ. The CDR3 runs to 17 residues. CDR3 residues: CANSPEHGQISGNTIYF. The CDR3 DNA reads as TGTGCCAACAGTCCCGAACACGGACAGATCTCTGGAAACACCATATATTTT.

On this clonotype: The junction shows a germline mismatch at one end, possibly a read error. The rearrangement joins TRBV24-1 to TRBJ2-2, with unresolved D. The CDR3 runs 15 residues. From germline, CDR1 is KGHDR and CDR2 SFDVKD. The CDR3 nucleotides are TGTGCCACCAGTCCTATAGTGACGAACACCAGGGAGCTGTTTTTT. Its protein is CATSPIVTNTRELFF.

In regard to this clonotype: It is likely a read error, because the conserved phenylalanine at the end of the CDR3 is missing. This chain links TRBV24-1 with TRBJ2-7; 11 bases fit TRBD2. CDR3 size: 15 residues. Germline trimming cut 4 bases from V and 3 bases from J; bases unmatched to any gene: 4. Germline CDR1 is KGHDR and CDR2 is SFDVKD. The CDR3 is CATSDSTSGSYEQYL. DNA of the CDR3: TGTGCCACCAGTGACTCCACTAGCGGGAGCTACGAGCAGTACCTC.

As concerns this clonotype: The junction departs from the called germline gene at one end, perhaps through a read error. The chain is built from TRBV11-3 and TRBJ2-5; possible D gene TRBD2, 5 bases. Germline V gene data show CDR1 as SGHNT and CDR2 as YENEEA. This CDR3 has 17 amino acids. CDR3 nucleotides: TGTGCCAGCAGCTTAGGAGGAGCTCCGGGGATCCAAGAGACTCAGTACTTC. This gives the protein CASSLGGAPGIQETQYF.